This T cell receptor beta chain was sequenced for a study of Ad26.COV2.S vaccination and SARS-CoV-2 variants. V lost 1 base to trimming and J lost 10 bases; unmatched junction nucleotides: 11. CDR3 length equals 16 residues. Germline CDR1 LGHNA, CDR2 YNFKEQ. Profiled with immunoSEQ multiplex PCR; TCRdb holds only in-frame clones, not every one. The sample yields some 350,000 clones, around 90% seen once. The TCR was taken from a human donor who had recovered from COVID-19. The source was peripheral blood, collected after recovery from COVID-19. This chain connects TRBV4-2 to TRBJ2-1, with 9 positions matching TRBD2. The CDR3 nucleotides are TGTGCCAGCAGCCAAGTTGGGACTAGCCCCTTCCGGGAGCAGTTCTTC. Translation: CASSQVGTSPFREQFF.